This is a list of T cell receptor beta chains from one sample in a study of blood T cell repertoires in COVID-19. Some clones are missing from TCRdb's copy, which holds only in-frame ones; the method was immunoSEQ multiplex PCR. The sample carries under 170,000 clones, 80% to 90% recorded once. The specimen sequenced was peripheral blood. The receptor set was obtained from a man in his 70s with acute or convalescent COVID-19. CDR3s include the opening cysteine and the closing phenylalanine or tryptophan. D genes are given only for firm matches. Size is stated for part of the rows, as once, few or many counts, or as a class when the clone is expanded.

J: TRBJ2-1
V: TRBV4-3
size: .
D: .
DNA: TGCGCCAGCAGCCAAGATCCTCGGGGGACTTACTATTACAATGAGCAGTTCTTC
CDR3: CASSQDPRGTYYYNEQFF

J: TRBJ1-5
V: TRBV19
size: .
D: .
DNA: TGTGCCAGTAGAAACAGGGAGACTGGTCAGCTCCAGCATTTT
CDR3: CASRNRETGQLQHF

J: TRBJ2-7
V: TRBV28
size: .
D: TRBD1
DNA: TGTGCCAGCACGGTCGGGACAGTAGGCTACGAGCAGTACTTC
CDR3: CASTVGTVGYEQYF

J: TRBJ2-7
V: TRBV5-1
size: few
D: .
DNA: TGCGCCAGCAGCGAATTATCGAGGGACTGGCTTACCTACGAGCAGTACTTC
CDR3: CASSELSRDWLTYEQYF

J: TRBJ1-2
V: TRBV9
size: .
D: .
DNA: TGTGCCAGCAGCGCTGACCCGACAGGTTTTAACTATGGCTACACCTTC
CDR3: CASSADPTGFNYGYTF

J: TRBJ1-3
V: TRBV7-2
size: .
D: .
DNA: TGTGCCAGCAGCTTAGGTCAGGGGAAGGAAGGAAACACCATATATTTT
CDR3: CASSLGQGKEGNTIYF

J: TRBJ2-7
V: TRBV11-2
size: few
D: TRBD2
DNA: TGTGCCAGCAGCCTAGCGGGAGTAGGGCTCTACGAGCAGTACTTC
CDR3: CASSLAGVGLYEQYF

J: TRBJ2-3
V: TRBV6-5
size: .
D: .
DNA: TGTGCCAGCAGTTACTCGAAATCCCTCGCGGATACGCAGTATTTT
CDR3: CASSYSKSLADTQYF

J: TRBJ2-2
V: TRBV4-2
size: .
D: .
DNA: TGTGCCAGCAGCCACGCGGGTTGGGGCGGGGAGCTGTTTTTT
CDR3: CASSHAGWGGELFF

J: TRBJ1-2
V: TRBV4-1
size: .
D: TRBD1
DNA: TGCGCCAGCAGCCAACATACAGGGGCGAACTATGGCTACACCTTC
CDR3: CASSQHTGANYGYTF